This T cell receptor (beta chain) emerged from a study of cytomegalovirus exposure and HLA in healthy donors (TCRdb year 2017). At the level of the whole study: In an earlier analysis of 587 of the donors, about 270 Gb of sequence data and 117 million unique TCR beta sequences from 180 million or so T cells were reported. Class I and class II HLA loci were covered by the typing at four-digit resolution. To predict cytomegalovirus infection status, the study combined high-throughput TCR immunosequencing, statistical association of individual TCRs with disease status, and machine learning. An early release covering roughly 640 HLA-typed donors comprised 300 to 350 gigabases of sequencing data and roughly 85 million unique TCR sequences. Genome-wide SNP genotypes for about 55% of the roughly 670 donors were used in a later genetic analysis, which treated that subset as a discovery cohort. All discovery cohort repertoires had been generated on a single sequencing platform. The later analysis used no new phenotypic data to find candidate immune exposures, relying instead on TCR beta sequences and their occurrence across donors. The number of typed donors differed by locus: about 620-640 for A, B, C, DRB1 and DQB1; about 520 for DQA1; 606 for DPA1; and 400 to 480 for DPB1. In a later analysis, previously published TCR beta repertoires from 600 to 850 donors were re-analyzed and high-resolution HLA genotyping was added so that TCR occurrence patterns could be studied. To decide whether each TCR beta V gene segment behaved as functional or pseudogenic, an earlier analysis of 587 of the donors relied on high-throughput TCR beta sequencing. On average, around 240,000 unique TCR beta nucleotide sequences were sequenced per donor among more than 350 genotyped donors of the cohort, with around 19% of those sequences being non-productive. Among the roughly 370 genotyped donors, around 81% belonged to the genetic ancestry cluster associated with self-reported Caucasian donors. Alongside the repertoire data, information on donor age, sex, ethnicity and CMV serostatus was compiled. Using immunosequencing, the study profiled T cell repertoires from fewer than 700 subjects and related those repertoires to cytomegalovirus serostatus. The study aimed to test whether cataloging public T cell receptors could reveal signatures of past pathogen exposure. Along with the 666-subject first cohort, a separate validation cohort of over a hundred different subjects was used. Several DR-DQ haplotypes were handled as single units for association and clustering because linkage in the cohort was strong.

The cohort comprised around 700 healthy bone marrow donors. Cohort members were all nominally healthy when sampled, although unrecorded immune exposures were likely present. The donor tested CMV seropositive and was one of the 289 seropositive cohort members. A peripheral blood sample was collected from each donor, and TCR beta sequencing was performed on peripheral blood mononuclear cells. The Qiagen DNeasy Blood Extraction Kit was used to extract genomic DNA from the blood cell samples. Paper-wide results and their limitations: The sequencing pipeline was judged likely to have produced a cluster of highly shared sequence variants as a technical artifact. Only TCR beta chains were sequenced in this cohort, and the absence of alpha or paired-chain data limited detectable features. Specific HLA alleles were associated with 15,000 to 20,000 TCR beta sequences at a false discovery rate of 0.05 in a later analysis. Cytomegalovirus status was reported to be diagnosed by the classifier with high specificity and sensitivity in both the original and validation cohorts. The study gave a list of some 150 TCR beta chains associated with cytomegalovirus. Presence/absence analyses assumed roughly uniform sequencing depth across donors, an assumption that may not hold. According to the authors, the approach could potentially be generalized to other disease states and immunological phenotypes. Most CMV-associated TCR beta chains appeared to be HLA-restricted in a later analysis, and the HLA associations seemed to be driven largely by CMV exposure. Correlated functional status among segregating V segments might reflect linkage disequilibrium, but an unknown experimental factor could not be ruled out. A further reported finding was that TCR beta sequences accurately predicted the HLA-A and HLA-B alleles for most subjects in the first cohort. Because HLA typing was unavailable for some donors at each locus, only the typed subset was used in association tests. Assigning TCR associations to individual alleles was difficult when HLA alleles, especially DR and DQ, strongly co-occurred. In an earlier analysis of 450 to 750 of the donors, most TCR beta V segments appeared in productive rearrangements about 87% or about 30% of the time, broadly matching IMGT annotations. A few of the identified cytomegalovirus-associated TCR beta chains were confirmed in vitro to be specific for cytomegalovirus antigens. In a later analysis, TCR association rates were found to vary across HLA loci, with the most associated TCRs seen for DRB1 alleles and the fewest for HLA-C alleles. Compared with the approximately 720-donor mean, donors in an Asian-associated ancestry cluster had fewer N-insertions in productive TCRs, according to a later genetic analysis. A later analysis reported that several top co-occurrence clusters appeared linked to parvovirus B19, influenza, CMV and Epstein-Barr virus. V-gene and J-gene trimming of TCR beta chains was associated with a missense DCLRE1C variant in a later genetic analysis, and the association was replicated in an independent cohort. While some public TCRs were present in many individuals, most TCR sequences turned up only very rarely across donors. The 87-base-pair reads could not distinguish some IMGT-functional V segments, including TRBV6-2 and TRBV6-3, so those segments were excluded. Immune exposure information for the cohort was limited to CMV serostatus. In a later analysis, HLA-associated TCR beta chains showed more clonal expansion and lower generation probabilities than non-associated chains that were equally common. Because counts were too low, about 15 rarely observed V segments, including chromosome 9 orphons, were left out of the earlier analysis of over 550 of the donors.

A remark on this clone: Its antigen remains undetermined. Within one base of it there is no much larger clone, and no base qualities were kept.

The library was built by means of the immunoSEQ multiplex PCR assay. The multiplex PCR relied on a mix of 60 forward primers for TCR Vbeta segments and 13 reverse primers for TCR Jbeta segments. Amplification of the CDR3 region of rearranged TCR beta genes was performed with a multiplex PCR assay on genomic DNA. The Illumina HiSeq System was used to sequence the amplified TCR beta libraries as 87-base-pair reads. In the source study's methods: In a later analysis, some 80 million unique TCR beta chains were counted across the roughly 670 repertoires, and about 10 million of these chains were shared by at least two donors. To remove PCR and sequencing errors, raw reads were error-corrected and collapsed into unique sequences using a nearest-neighbor algorithm that merged closely related sequences. Alignment of CDR3 sequences to IMGT reference sequences was used to assign V, D and J gene segments. For a sequence to be retained, a match of at least six nucleotides was required to both a V gene segment and a J gene segment. Rearrangements were called productive when the CDR3 lacked stop codons and stayed in frame with V and J; all others were non-productive. Following IMGT convention, CDR3 was defined as the stretch from the second conserved V-encoded cysteine up to the conserved J-encoded phenylalanine. The earlier analysis of 587 of the donors excluded sequences that lacked an unambiguous match to a single V gene segment. In an earlier analysis of approximately 610 of the donors, V segments were called functional above 56.7% productive rearrangements and were called segregating when the between-donor standard deviation exceeded 5%. A statistical classification framework was built for diagnosing cytomegalovirus status from the catalog of TCR beta chain sequences. In a later analysis, TCR nucleotide sequences were compared against IMGT/GENE-DB human TR gene sequences so that V and J genes could be assigned. In a later analysis, CDR3 sequences and most-parsimonious VDJ recombination scenarios were assigned using the TCRdist pipeline. A later analysis defined each TCR beta chain by its CDR3 amino acid sequence plus V-gene family, and excluded reads lacking a unique V-gene family. In a later analysis, 450 to 600 highly shared, low-generation-probability nucleotide sequences were removed to address suspected cross-contamination and a sequencing artifact. For each public chain, a later analysis derived a clonal expansion index from normalized ranks of inferred template counts within each repertoire. In a later analysis, generation probabilities were computed using a VDJ recombination model fitted to out-of-frame rearrangements, and the results were checked against IGoR. A later analysis scored TCR-TCR, TCR-HLA and TCR-CMV co-occurrence with hypergeometric tests, applying a repertoire-size bias correction to TCR pairs. To estimate false discovery rates, a later analysis permuted the HLA or CMV assignments 20 times. A later analysis grouped co-occurring TCRs with DBSCAN, adding TCRdist sequence similarity when clustering within HLA-allele-positive subsets. Repertoires with fewer than 30,000 or more than 120,000 public chains, plus five repertoires with anomalous nucleotide sharing, were excluded from co-occurrence clustering. The source is immuneACCESS, and TCRdb retained only in-frame sequences with V and J called. Part of the clones is not carried over; for the studies checked, unresolved V genes explain less than half of this, and the remainder is unexplained. The V and J calls and clone size come from that table; D and trimming were worked out from the DNA. In this sample the table shows tens of thousands of clones, over 60% of which occur a single time. The ten largest clones capture under 6% of the sample.

Looking up the germline V gene (reference sequence) yields CDR1 SEHNR and CDR2 FQNEAQ. CDR3 length: 15 amino acids, cysteine to phenylalanine. Just the 45-base CDR3 DNA is kept, in frame starting at base 1. At the junction V is shortened by 5 bases and J by 3 bases, with 17 bases in between. This clonotype was obtained from a boy between 10 and 17 years old in good health and CMV-seropositive. What was sequenced was PBMCs. Recombination connected TRBV7-9 to TRBJ2-7; the D gene lacks a confident call. In nucleotide form, the sequence is TGTGCCAGCAGCCCGGAGAGCAGAGAGTTCTACGAGCAGTACTTC. This is translated as CASSPESREFYEQYF.